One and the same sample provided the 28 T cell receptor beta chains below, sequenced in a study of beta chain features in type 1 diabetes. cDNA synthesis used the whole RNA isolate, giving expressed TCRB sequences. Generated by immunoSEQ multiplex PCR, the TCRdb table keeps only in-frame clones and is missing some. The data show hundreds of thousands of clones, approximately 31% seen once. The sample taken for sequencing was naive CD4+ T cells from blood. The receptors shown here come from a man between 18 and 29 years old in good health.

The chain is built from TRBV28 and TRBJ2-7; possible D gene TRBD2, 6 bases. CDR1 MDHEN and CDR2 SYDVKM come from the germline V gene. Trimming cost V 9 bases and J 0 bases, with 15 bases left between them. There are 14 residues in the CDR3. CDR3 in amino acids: CASKLAVTSYEQYF. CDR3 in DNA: TGTGCCAGTAAACTAGCCGTAACCTCCTACGAGCAGTACTTC.

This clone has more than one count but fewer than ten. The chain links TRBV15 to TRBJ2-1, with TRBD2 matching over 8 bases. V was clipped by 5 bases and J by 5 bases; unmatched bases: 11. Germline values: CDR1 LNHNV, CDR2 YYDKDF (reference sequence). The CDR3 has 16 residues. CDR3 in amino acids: CATSPSLLAAHNEQFF. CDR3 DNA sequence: TGTGCCACCAGCCCTTCCTTACTAGCGGCGCACAATGAGCAGTTCTTC.

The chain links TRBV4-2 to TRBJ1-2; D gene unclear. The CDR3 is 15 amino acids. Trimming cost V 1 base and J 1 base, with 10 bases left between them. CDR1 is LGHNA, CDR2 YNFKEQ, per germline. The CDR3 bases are TGTGCCAGCAGCCAAGTGGACGTACTTAACTATGGCTACACCTTC. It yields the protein CASSQVDVLNYGYTF.

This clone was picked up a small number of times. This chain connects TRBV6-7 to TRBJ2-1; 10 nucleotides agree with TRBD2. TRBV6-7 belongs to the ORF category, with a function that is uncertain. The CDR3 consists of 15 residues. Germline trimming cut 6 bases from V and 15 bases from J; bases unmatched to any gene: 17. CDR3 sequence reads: CASRKFRTSGSRGFF. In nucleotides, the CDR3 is TGTGCCAGCAGAAAATTTAGGACTAGCGGATCCCGCGGGTTCTTC.

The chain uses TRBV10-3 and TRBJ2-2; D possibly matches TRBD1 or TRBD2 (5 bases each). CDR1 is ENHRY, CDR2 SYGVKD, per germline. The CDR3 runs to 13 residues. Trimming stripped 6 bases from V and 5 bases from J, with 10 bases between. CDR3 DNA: TGTGCCATCAGCCGGGACGGTACCGGGGAGCTGTTTTTT. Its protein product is CAISRDGTGELFF.

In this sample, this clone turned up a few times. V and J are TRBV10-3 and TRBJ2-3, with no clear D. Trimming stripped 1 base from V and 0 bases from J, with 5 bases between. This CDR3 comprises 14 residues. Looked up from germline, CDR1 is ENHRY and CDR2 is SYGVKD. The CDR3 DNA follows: TGTGCCATCAGTGAGTTAGGGAGCACAGATACGCAGTATTTT. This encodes CAISELGSTDTQYF.

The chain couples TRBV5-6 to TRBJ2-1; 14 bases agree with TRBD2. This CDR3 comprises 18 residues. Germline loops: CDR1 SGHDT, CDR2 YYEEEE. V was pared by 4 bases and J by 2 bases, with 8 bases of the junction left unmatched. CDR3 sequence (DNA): TGTGCCAGCAGCCCGGGACTAGCGGGAGCCCCTGCCTACAATGAGCAGTTCTTC. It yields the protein CASSPGLAGAPAYNEQFF.

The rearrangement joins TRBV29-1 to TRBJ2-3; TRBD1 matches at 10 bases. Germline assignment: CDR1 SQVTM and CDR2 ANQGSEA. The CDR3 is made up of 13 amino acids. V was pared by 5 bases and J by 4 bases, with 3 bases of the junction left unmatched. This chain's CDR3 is CSVRTGGPDTQYF. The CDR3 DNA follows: TGCAGCGTTAGGACAGGGGGACCAGATACGCAGTATTTT.

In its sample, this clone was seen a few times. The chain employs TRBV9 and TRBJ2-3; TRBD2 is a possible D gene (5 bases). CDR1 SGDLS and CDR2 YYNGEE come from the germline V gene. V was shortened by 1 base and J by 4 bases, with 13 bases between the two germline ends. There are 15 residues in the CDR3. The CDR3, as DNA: TGTGCCAGCAGCGTATTGGGCCTCGGGGCAGATACGCAGTATTTT. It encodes CASSVLGLGADTQYF.

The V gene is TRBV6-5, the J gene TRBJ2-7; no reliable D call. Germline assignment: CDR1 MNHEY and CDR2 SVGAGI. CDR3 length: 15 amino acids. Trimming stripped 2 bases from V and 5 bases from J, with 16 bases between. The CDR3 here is CASSYSTITVHEQYF. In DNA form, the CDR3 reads TGTGCCAGCAGTTACAGCACAATAACCGTTCACGAGCAGTACTTC.

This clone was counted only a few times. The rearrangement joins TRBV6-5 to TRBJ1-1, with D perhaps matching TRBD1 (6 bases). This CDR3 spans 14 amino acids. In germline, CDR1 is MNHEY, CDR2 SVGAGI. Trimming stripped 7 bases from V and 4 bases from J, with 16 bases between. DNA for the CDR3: TGTGCCAGCACCCTCCGTCAAGGGGGCACTGAAGCTTTCTTT. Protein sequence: CASTLRQGGTEAFF.

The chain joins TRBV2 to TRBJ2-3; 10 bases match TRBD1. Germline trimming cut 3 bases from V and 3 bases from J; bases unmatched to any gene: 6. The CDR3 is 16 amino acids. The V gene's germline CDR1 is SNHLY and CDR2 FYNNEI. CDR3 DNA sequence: TGTGCCAGCAGTGATTCCCGGGACAGGGGAACAGATACGCAGTATTTT. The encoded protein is CASSDSRDRGTDTQYF.

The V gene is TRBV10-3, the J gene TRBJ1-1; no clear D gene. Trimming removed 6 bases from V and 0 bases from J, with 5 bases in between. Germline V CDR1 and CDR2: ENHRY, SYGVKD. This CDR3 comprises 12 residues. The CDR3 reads CAIRSLNTEAFF. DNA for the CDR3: TGTGCCATCAGGAGTTTGAACACTGAAGCTTTCTTT.

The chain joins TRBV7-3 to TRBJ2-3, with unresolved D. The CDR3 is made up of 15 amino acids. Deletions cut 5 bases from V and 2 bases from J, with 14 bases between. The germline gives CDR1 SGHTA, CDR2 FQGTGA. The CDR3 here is CASSQTPVHTDTQYF. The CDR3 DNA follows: TGTGCCAGCAGCCAAACGCCGGTACACACAGATACGCAGTATTTT.

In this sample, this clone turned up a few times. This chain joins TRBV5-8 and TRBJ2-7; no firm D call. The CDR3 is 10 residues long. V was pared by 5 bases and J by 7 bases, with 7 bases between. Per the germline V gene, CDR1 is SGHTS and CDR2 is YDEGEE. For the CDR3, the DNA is TGTGCCAGCAGTTCGTATGAGCAGTACTTC. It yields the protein CASSSYEQYF.

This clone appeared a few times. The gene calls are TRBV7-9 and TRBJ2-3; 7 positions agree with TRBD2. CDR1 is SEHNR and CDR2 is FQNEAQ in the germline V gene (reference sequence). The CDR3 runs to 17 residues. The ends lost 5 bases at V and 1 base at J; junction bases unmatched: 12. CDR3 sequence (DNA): TGTGCCAGCAGCCTAAGCGGTTTCGGACTAGGCACAGATACGCAGTATTTT. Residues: CASSLSGFGLGTDTQYF.

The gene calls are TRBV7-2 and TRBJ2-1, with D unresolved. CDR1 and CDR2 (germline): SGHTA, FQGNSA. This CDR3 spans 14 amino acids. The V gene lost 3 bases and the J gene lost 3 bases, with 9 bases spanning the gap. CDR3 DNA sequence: TGTGCCAGCAGCTTGATGGGGAACTACAATGAGCAGTTCTTC. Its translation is CASSLMGNYNEQFF.

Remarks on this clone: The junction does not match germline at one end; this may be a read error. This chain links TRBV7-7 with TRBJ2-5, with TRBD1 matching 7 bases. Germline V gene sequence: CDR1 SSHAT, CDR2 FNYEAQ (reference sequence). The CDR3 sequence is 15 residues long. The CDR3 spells CASSLYRDSQETQYF. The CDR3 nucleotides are TGTGCTAGCAGCTTGTACCGGGACAGTCAAGAGACCCAGTACTTC. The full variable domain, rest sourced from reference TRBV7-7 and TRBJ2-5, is GAGVSQSPRYKVTKRGQDVTLRCDPISSHATLYWYQQALGQGPEFLTYFNYEAQPDKSGLPSDRFSAERPEGSISTLTIQRTEQRDSAMYRCASSLYRDSQETQYFGPGTRLLVL.

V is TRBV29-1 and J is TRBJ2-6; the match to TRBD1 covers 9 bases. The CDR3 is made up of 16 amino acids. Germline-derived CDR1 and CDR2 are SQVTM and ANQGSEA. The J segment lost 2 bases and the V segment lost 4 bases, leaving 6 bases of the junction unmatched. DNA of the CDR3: TGCAGCGTTGCGGGACAGGGATTAGCTGGGGCCAACGTCCTGACTTTC. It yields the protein CSVAGQGLAGANVLTF.

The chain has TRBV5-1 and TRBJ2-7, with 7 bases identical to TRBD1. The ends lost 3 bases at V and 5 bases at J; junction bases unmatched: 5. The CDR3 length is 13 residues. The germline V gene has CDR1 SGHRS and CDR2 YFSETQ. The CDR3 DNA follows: TGCGCCAGCAGCTCGTGGACAGGCCACGAGCAGTACTTC. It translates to CASSSWTGHEQYF. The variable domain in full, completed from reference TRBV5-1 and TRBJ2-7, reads KAGVTQTPRYLIKTRGQQVTLSCSPISGHRSVSWYQQTPGQGLQFLFEYFSETQRNKGNFPGRFSGRQFSNSRSEMNVSTLELGDSALYLCASSSWTGHEQYFGPGTRLTVT.

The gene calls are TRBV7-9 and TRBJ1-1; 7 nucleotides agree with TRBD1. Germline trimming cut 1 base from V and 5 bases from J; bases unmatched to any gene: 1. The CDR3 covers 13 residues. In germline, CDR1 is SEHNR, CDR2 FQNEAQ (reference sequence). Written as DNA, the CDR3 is TGTGCCAGCAGCTTAGAGACAGGGACTGAAGCTTTCTTT. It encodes CASSLETGTEAFF.

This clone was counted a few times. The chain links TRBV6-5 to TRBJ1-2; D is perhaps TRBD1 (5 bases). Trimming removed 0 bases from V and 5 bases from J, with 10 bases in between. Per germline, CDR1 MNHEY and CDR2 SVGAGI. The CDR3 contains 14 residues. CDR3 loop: CASSYSRQGYGYTF. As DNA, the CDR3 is TGTGCCAGCAGTTACTCGAGGCAGGGATATGGCTACACCTTC.

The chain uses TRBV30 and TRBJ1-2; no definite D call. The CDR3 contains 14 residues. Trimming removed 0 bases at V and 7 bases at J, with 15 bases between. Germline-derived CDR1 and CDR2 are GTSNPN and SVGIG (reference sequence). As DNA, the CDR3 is TGTGCCTGGAGTGTACTAAATGGCTGGAGTGGCTACACCTTC. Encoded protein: CAWSVLNGWSGYTF.

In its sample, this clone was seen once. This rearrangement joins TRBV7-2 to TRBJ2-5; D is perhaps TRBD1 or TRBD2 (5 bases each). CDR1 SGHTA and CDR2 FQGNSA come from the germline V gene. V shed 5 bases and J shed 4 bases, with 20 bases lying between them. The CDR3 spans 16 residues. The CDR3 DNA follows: TGTGCCAGCAGCCAGAAGGGGACGGGGAGAGGAGAGACCCAGTACTTC. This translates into CASSQKGTGRGETQYF. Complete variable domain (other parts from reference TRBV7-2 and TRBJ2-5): GAGVSQSPSNKVTEKGKDVELRCDPISGHTALYWYRQSLGQGLEFLIYFQGNSAPDKSGLPSDRFSAERTGGSVSTLTIQRTQQEDSAVYLCASSQKGTGRGETQYFGPGTRLLVL.

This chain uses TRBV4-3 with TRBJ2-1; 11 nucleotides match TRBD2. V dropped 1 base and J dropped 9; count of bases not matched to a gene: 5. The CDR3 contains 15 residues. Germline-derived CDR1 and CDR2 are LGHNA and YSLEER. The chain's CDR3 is CASSQAKLAGVEQFF. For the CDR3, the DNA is TGCGCCAGCAGCCAAGCGAAACTAGCGGGAGTTGAGCAGTTCTTC.

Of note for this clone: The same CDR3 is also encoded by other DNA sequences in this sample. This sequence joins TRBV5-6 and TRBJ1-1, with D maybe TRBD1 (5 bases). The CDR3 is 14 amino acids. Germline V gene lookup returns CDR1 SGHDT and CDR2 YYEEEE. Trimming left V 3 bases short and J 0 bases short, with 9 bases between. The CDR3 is CASSWGRLNTEAFF. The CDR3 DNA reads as TGTGCCAGCAGCTGGGGACGTCTGAACACTGAAGCTTTCTTT.

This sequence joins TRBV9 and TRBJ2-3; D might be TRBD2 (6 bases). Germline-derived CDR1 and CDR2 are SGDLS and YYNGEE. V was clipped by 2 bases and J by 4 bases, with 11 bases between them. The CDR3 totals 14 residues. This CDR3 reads CASSVASVSDTQYF. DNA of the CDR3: TGTGCCAGCAGCGTGGCTAGCGTCTCAGATACGCAGTATTTT.

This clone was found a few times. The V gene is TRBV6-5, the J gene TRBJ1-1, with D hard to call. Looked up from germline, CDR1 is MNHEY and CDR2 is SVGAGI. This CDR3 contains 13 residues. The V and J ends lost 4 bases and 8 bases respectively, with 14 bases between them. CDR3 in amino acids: CASSSPGPGEAFF. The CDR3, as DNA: TGTGCCAGCAGTTCCCCAGGACCTGGGGAAGCTTTCTTT.